One sample yielded the 32 T cell receptor beta chains listed below, sequenced in a study of T-cell reconstitution after alpha-beta-depleted transplantation in children. Library preparation (for TCRbeta) was performed with unique molecular identifiers. MiXCR was run by TCRdb on the PCR reads, yielding one entry per CDR3 protein. Here the sample spans 700,000 to 850,000 distinct CDR3 sequences, roughly 15% being singletons. The sequences come from PBMCs, mostly from graft donor cells, collected 360 days after TCRalphabeta/CD19-depleted stem cell transplant. These receptors were taken from a male patient younger than 18 who had a stem cell transplant for acute lymphoblastic leukemia, so the T cells may come from the graft donor.

In its sample, this clonotype was seen many times. The chain is built from TRBV5-6 and TRBJ2-5; D possibly corresponds to TRBD1 (6 bases). Germline V lookup: CDR1 SGHDT, CDR2 YYEEEE. The CDR3 consists of 14 residues. The germline V and J ends were trimmed by 0 bases and 5 bases, with 11 bases remaining between them. CDR3 sequence: CASSLVGGVETQYF. CDR3 nucleotides: TGTGCCAGCAGCTTGGTAGGGGGTGTTGAGACCCAGTACTTC.

The table lists this clonotype with a few counts. CDR3 in amino acids: CASSQPWTGGEKLFF. In DNA, the CDR3 is TGCGCCAGCAGCCAACCTTGGACAGGGGGCGAGAAACTGTTTTTT. The rearrangement links TRBV5-1 to TRBJ1-4, with TRBD1 identical over 11 bases. Germline CDR1 SGHRS, CDR2 YFSETQ. Unmatched junction bases numbered 10, after V lost 4 bases and J lost 11 bases. The length of the CDR3 is 15 residues.

This clonotype was found a few times. V and J are TRBV20-1 and TRBJ2-1; 8 bases are a match to TRBD1. V trimming: 2 bases; J trimming: 10 bases; junction bases outside the gene matches: 13. CDR3 length: 15 amino acids. From germline, CDR1 is DFQATT and CDR2 SNEGSKA (reference sequence). The CDR3 nucleotides are TGCAGTGCTAGAATGGGACAGGCCCTTTCGAGGGAGCAGTTCTTC. It encodes CSARMGQALSREQFF.

This clonotype was seen at least ten times. The rearrangement joins TRBV12-3 or TRBV12-4 to TRBJ2-3; 7 bases match TRBD1. There are 14 residues in the CDR3. Losses at the gene ends were 8 bases for V and 2 bases for J; bases not matched to a gene: 7. CDR3 loop: CASARKGATDTQYF. CDR3 DNA: TGTGCCAGCGCAAGGAAGGGGGCCACAGATACGCAGTATTTT.

The V and J genes are TRBV7-9 and TRBJ2-3, with D perhaps TRBD2 (6 bases). The CDR3 is made up of 17 amino acids. Looked up from germline, CDR1 is SEHNR and CDR2 is FQNEAQ (reference sequence). Trimming left V 8 bases short and J 2 bases short, with 23 bases between. CDR3 DNA: TGTGCCAGCCTTCGGGGGTTAGGCCCCTATAACACAGATACGCAGTATTTT. Its translation is CASLRGLGPYNTDTQYF.

This clonotype came up a few times. J is TRBJ2-7 and V is TRBV29-1, with D perhaps matching TRBD1 or TRBD2 (6 bases each). Per the germline V gene, CDR1 is SQVTM and CDR2 is ANQGSEA. The V end was cut by 4 bases, the J end by 3 bases, with 13 bases between. The CDR3 extends over 13 amino acids. The CDR3 protein is CSVGPGGGYEQYF. CDR3 DNA sequence: TGCAGCGTTGGCCCCGGGGGCGGCTACGAGCAGTACTTC.

This clonotype was detected only a few times. The rearrangement uses TRBV5-1 and TRBJ1-1, with D perhaps matching TRBD1 (5 bases). This CDR3 region has 14 residues. V lost 5 bases, J lost 1 base, and 12 bases lay in between. CDR1 is SGHRS, CDR2 YFSETQ, per germline. Here the CDR3 reads CASRREGKNTEAFF. CDR3 nucleotide sequence: TGCGCCAGCAGGCGGGAGGGGAAGAACACTGAAGCTTTCTTT.

The gene calls are TRBV12-3 or TRBV12-4 and TRBJ2-7; possible D gene TRBD2, 6 bases. V was cut by 7 bases and J by 2 bases, with 12 bases left in between. The CDR3 loop spans 13 amino acids. CDR3 in DNA: TGTGCCAGCAAATGGCGGGGTACCTACGAGCAGTACTTC. This gives the protein CASKWRGTYEQYF.

This sequence joins TRBV6-1 and TRBJ2-3; 14 nucleotides align to TRBD2. This CDR3 has 18 residues. Germline V gene sequence: CDR1 MNHNS, CDR2 SASEGT. J lost 2 bases, V lost 6 bases, and 10 bases had no gene match. CDR3 sequence: CASRTGTSGSRFTDTQYF. CDR3 bases: TGTGCCAGCAGAACCGGGACTAGCGGGAGTCGGTTCACAGATACGCAGTATTTT.

This clonotype has at least ten counts. The chain joins TRBV20-1 to TRBJ1-1; 8 bases are a match to TRBD1. Germline CDR1 DFQATT, CDR2 SNEGSKA (reference sequence). V shed 6 bases, J shed 3 bases, and the junction held 3 bases outside the gene matches. CDR3 length: 12 amino acids. The chain's CDR3 is CSANRGDTEAFF. The CDR3 region has the DNA TGCAGTGCGAACAGGGGGGACACTGAAGCTTTCTTT.

This clonotype came up many times. This chain uses TRBV5-1 with TRBJ1-4; the D is unclear. The V gene lost 4 bases and the J gene lost 4 bases, with 14 bases spanning the gap. Germline V gives CDR1 SGHRS, CDR2 YFSETQ. CDR3 length: 15 amino acids. CDR3 DNA: TGCGCCAGCAGCCCTACTGGCAGCTATAATGAAAAACTGTTTTTT. Translation: CASSPTGSYNEKLFF.

This rearrangement joins TRBV3-1 to TRBJ2-1; weak D call: TRBD2 (5 bases). Germline lookup yields CDR1 LGHDT and CDR2 YNNKEL (reference sequence). The CDR3 length is 17 residues. V lost 3 bases to trimming and J lost 4 bases, with 19 bases between them. CDR3 nucleotides: TGTGCCAGCAGCCAGCCCCATGAGCGGAATATTTACAATGAGCAGTTCTTC. Protein sequence: CASSQPHERNIYNEQFF.

This clonotype was detected ten times or more. The chain recombines TRBV20-1 with TRBJ2-7; TRBD2 might be the D (5 bases). The CDR3 sequence is 12 residues long. Germline loops: CDR1 DFQATT, CDR2 SNEGSKA (reference sequence). Deletions cut 6 bases from V and 1 base from J, with 10 bases between. As DNA, the CDR3 is TGCAGTGCGAGGGAAGGGTCCTACGAGCAGTACTTC. It yields the protein CSAREGSYEQYF.

This clonotype was counted a few times. V and J are TRBV20-1 and TRBJ2-5; 7 bases match TRBD1. This CDR3 has 11 amino acids. The junction had 5 bases not matched to a gene; V was cut back by 8 bases and J by 5 bases. The germline V gene has CDR1 DFQATT and CDR2 SNEGSKA (reference sequence). CDR3 sequence: CSRGQMETQYF. CDR3 sequence (DNA): TGCAGTAGGGGACAGATGGAGACCCAGTACTTC.

The gene calls are TRBV12-3 or TRBV12-4 and TRBJ2-1; TRBD2 is a possible D gene (6 bases). V lost 5 bases and J 5 bases, leaving 13 bases between the germline ends. The CDR3 covers 14 residues. CDR3 residues: CASSATSRHNEQFF. For the CDR3, the DNA is TGTGCCAGCAGTGCTACTAGCAGGCACAATGAGCAGTTCTTC.

The chain combines TRBV9 with TRBJ2-7, with D unresolved. The CDR3 has 13 amino acids. CDR1 and CDR2 (germline): SGDLS, YYNGEE. V was trimmed by 4 bases and J by 4 bases, leaving 12 bases between them. The CDR3, as DNA: TGTGCCAGCAGCCCCAAAGGTCCTTACGAGCAGTACTTC. Translation gives CASSPKGPYEQYF.

V is TRBV10-3 and J is TRBJ1-1; TRBD1 matches at 8 bases. With 8 bases clipped from V and 4 bases from J, the junction kept 6 bases outside the gene matches. From germline, CDR1 is ENHRY and CDR2 SYGVKD. CDR3 length: 13 amino acids. Here the CDR3 reads CAISDRGGTEAFF. CDR3 coding DNA: TGTGCCATCTCAGACAGGGGTGGCACTGAAGCTTTCTTT.

This clonotype was counted at least ten times. This rearrangement joins TRBV5-1 to TRBJ2-7; 7 bases match TRBD2. Germline V gene lookup returns CDR1 SGHRS and CDR2 YFSETQ. V was pared by 4 bases and J by 3 bases, with 1 base of the junction left unmatched. This CDR3 is 12 amino acids long. This CDR3 is CASSRTSYEQYF. Written as DNA, the CDR3 is TGCGCCAGCAGCAGGACTAGCTACGAGCAGTACTTC.

The chain is built from TRBV7-9 and TRBJ2-4, with D perhaps matching TRBD1 (5 bases). This CDR3 has 14 amino acids. The V end was cut by 6 bases, the J end by 8 bases, with 17 bases between. CDR1 is SEHNR, CDR2 FQNEAQ, per germline (reference sequence). Written as DNA, the CDR3 is TGTGCCAGCAGGACGGAACCAGGGAAGGACATTCAGTACTTC. Its translation is CASRTEPGKDIQYF.

The table lists this clonotype with a count of one. The rearrangement links TRBV25-1 to TRBJ2-5; 10 nucleotides align to TRBD2. The CDR3 consists of 16 residues. Germline trimming cut 1 base from V and 1 base from J; bases unmatched to any gene: 3. The germline V gene has CDR1 MGHDK and CDR2 SYGVNS. CDR3 amino acids: CASSEFPSGGQETQYF. The DNA of the CDR3 is TGTGCCAGCAGTGAATTTCCTAGCGGGGGCCAAGAGACCCAGTACTTC.

The chain couples TRBV5-1 to TRBJ1-2; perhaps TRBD1 as D (6 bases). V lost 4 bases to trimming and J lost 6 bases, with 25 bases between them. The CDR3 contains 17 residues. CDR1 SGHRS and CDR2 YFSETQ come from the germline V gene. CDR3 protein: CASSILSGGQGSDGYTF. Written as DNA, the CDR3 is TGCGCCAGCAGCATCCTGTCCGGGGGCCAGGGCTCGGATGGCTACACCTTC.

The V call is TRBV18, the J call TRBJ2-7; D is ambiguous. Germline V CDR1 and CDR2: KGHSH, LQKENI. This CDR3 comprises 15 residues. V was trimmed by 3 bases and J by 0 bases, leaving 12 bases between them. The CDR3 DNA sequence: TGTGCCAGCTCACCGGGGTGGACGAGCTCCTACGAGCAGTACTTC. Amino acids: CASSPGWTSSYEQYF.

This clonotype showed up just a few times. The rearrangement links TRBV12-3 or TRBV12-4 to TRBJ2-5; D remains unclear. The CDR3 runs 13 residues. The V end was cut by 3 bases, the J end by 5 bases, with 10 bases between. In nucleotides, the CDR3 is TGTGCCAGCAGTTTTGTCTCAGTGGAGACCCAGTACTTC. This sequence encodes CASSFVSVETQYF.

The chain uses TRBV24-1 and TRBJ1-2; D remains ambiguous. Trimming shortened V by 4 bases and J by 8 bases, and 10 bases separated the two germline ends. The germline V gene has CDR1 KGHDR and CDR2 SFDVKD. This CDR3 region has 12 residues. The DNA for the CDR3 is TGTGCCACCAGTGACTCCATTATCGGCTACACCTTC. Its protein product is CATSDSIIGYTF.

V usage is TRBV7-9 and J usage is TRBJ2-5, with 7 bases aligning to TRBD1. Germline V gene sequence: CDR1 SEHNR, CDR2 FQNEAQ (reference sequence). With 5 bases clipped from V and 2 bases from J, the junction kept 5 bases outside the gene matches. The CDR3 totals 14 residues. The CDR3 DNA is TGTGCCAGCAGCGCCGACAGGGAACAAGAGACCCAGTACTTC. This sequence encodes CASSADREQETQYF.

This sequence joins TRBV7-7 and TRBJ2-7, with 7 nucleotides matching TRBD2. This CDR3 has 15 amino acids. V shed 3 bases and J 0 bases; nucleotides not matched to a gene: 5. Germline-derived CDR1 and CDR2 are SSHAT and FNYEAQ (reference sequence). The CDR3 sequence: CASSFASGNSYEQYF. DNA for the CDR3: TGTGCCAGCAGCTTCGCTAGCGGAAACTCCTACGAGCAGTACTTC. The full variable domain, in which reference TRBV7-7 and TRBJ2-7 provide the parts outside the CDR3, is GAGVSQSPRYKVTKRGQDVTLRCDPISSHATLYWYQQALGQGPEFLTYFNYEAQPDKSGLPSDRFSAERPEGSISTLTIQRTEQRDSAMYRCASSFASGNSYEQYFGPGTRLTVT.

This clonotype was seen only a few times. The chain uses TRBV6-1 and TRBJ1-1; TRBD1 agrees at 9 bases. Germline assignment: CDR1 MNHNS and CDR2 SASEGT. CDR3 length equals 15 residues. The V and J ends lost 5 bases and 4 bases, in that order; junction bases with no gene match: 8. CDR3 bases: TGTGCCAGCAGTACACCGGGACAGGGAGGCACTGAAGCTTTCTTT. Residues: CASSTPGQGGTEAFF.

The chain is built from TRBV7-8 and TRBJ2-7, with a weak D call TRBD2 (6 bases). Germline lookup yields CDR1 SGHVS and CDR2 FQNEAQ. V lost 3 bases to trimming and J lost 0 bases, with 12 bases between them. The CDR3 sequence is 15 residues long. Here the CDR3 DNA reads TGTGCCAGCAGCTTTGGCGGGGACCTCTCCTACGAGCAGTACTTC. Its protein is CASSFGGDLSYEQYF.

A few counts support this clonotype. V usage is TRBV6-1 and J usage is TRBJ1-6, with TRBD1 matching over 9 bases. The germline CDR1 and CDR2 sequences are MNHNS and SASEGT. CDR3 length: 15 residues. J gave up 8 bases and V 6 bases, and 8 bases lay outside the gene matches. CDR3 region: CASSPPTGGHSPLHF. As DNA, the CDR3 is TGTGCCAGCAGCCCCCCGACAGGGGGGCATTCACCCCTCCACTTT.

The chain has TRBV6-4 and TRBJ2-2, with D tentatively TRBD1 (6 bases). Germline values: CDR1 MRHNA, CDR2 SNTAGT. The CDR3 is 16 amino acids. V dropped 0 bases and J dropped 7 bases, with 15 bases sitting between them. CDR3 DNA sequence: TGTGCCAGCAGTGACTCCTTTGGGACACGGGACGGGGAGCTGTTTTTT. Its translation is CASSDSFGTRDGELFF.

This clonotype showed up many times. The rearrangement joins TRBV20-1 to TRBJ2-7; 9 bases match TRBD2. The CDR3 has 15 amino acids. J was trimmed by 6 bases and V by 1 base; bases with no gene match: 10. Germline values: CDR1 DFQATT, CDR2 SNEGSKA (reference sequence). The CDR3 DNA follows: TGCAGTGCTAGAGGAAAAGCGGGAGGAGATCTCGAGCAGTACTTC. Translation: CSARGKAGGDLEQYF.

In this sample, this clonotype turned up a few times. The chain is built from TRBV20-1 and TRBJ1-2; 8 nucleotides align to TRBD1. The CDR3 has 14 residues. Germline values: CDR1 DFQATT, CDR2 SNEGSKA (reference sequence). The V segment lost 2 bases and the J segment 4 bases; nucleotides outside the gene matches: 6. The CDR3 loop reads CSARQDRESYGYTF. The CDR3 DNA is TGCAGTGCTAGACAGGACAGGGAGAGCTATGGCTACACCTTC.